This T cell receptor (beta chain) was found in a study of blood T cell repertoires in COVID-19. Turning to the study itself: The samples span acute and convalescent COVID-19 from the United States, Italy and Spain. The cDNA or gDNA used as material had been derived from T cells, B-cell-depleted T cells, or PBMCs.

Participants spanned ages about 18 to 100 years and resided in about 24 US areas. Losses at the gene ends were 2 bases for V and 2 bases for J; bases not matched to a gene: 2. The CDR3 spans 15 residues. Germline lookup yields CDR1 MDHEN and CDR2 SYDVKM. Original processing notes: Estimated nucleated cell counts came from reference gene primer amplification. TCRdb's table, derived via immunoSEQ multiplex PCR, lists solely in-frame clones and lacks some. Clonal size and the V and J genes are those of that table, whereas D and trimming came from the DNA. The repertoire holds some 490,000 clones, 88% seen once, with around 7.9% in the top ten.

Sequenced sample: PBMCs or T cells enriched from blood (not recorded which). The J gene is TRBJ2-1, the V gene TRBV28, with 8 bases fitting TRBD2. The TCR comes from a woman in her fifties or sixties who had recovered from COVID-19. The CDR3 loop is CASSLSGSTYNEQFF. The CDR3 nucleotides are TGTGCCAGCAGTTTAAGCGGGAGCACCTACAATGAGCAGTTCTTC. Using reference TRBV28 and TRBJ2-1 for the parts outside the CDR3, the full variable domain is DVKVTQSSRYLVKRTGEKVFLECVQDMDHENMFWYRQDPGLGLRLIYFSYDVKMKEKGDIPEGYSVSREKKERFSLILESASTNQTSMYLCASSLSGSTYNEQFFGPGTRLTVL.